This TCR beta chain was recorded in a study of shared clonotypes between healthy human individuals. Clones were read by immunoSEQ multiplex PCR, and TCRdb kept only the in-frame ones, dropping some. The table records approximately 2.5 million clones, approximately 93% of them present only once. Sequenced sample: naive CD4+ T cells from PBMCs. Subset specified: CD45RA+ positively selected. The clonotype was recovered from a young man in good health. Some clones in this sample may be carry-over from other donors' samples.

CDR3 DNA sequence: TGCGCCAGCAGCCCGACTAGCGGGAGGGCCGGGGAGACCCAGTACTTC. It translates to CASSPTSGRAGETQYF. The chain combines TRBV5-1 with TRBJ2-5, with 14 positions matching TRBD2. V was pared by 4 bases and J by 5 bases, with 7 bases of the junction left unmatched. The CDR3 consists of 16 residues. CDR1 and CDR2 from the germline V gene are SGHRS and YFSETQ.